Listed here are 20 T cell receptor beta chains from one sample, sequenced in a study of Ad26.COV2.S vaccination and SARS-CoV-2 variants. Described treatment: around 19 received Ad26.COV2.S at low or high dose, single or two shots; about 5 received placebo; per-sample allocation not given. Sampling was performed 63 days after the first vaccine or placebo injection. Produced via immunoSEQ multiplex PCR; TCRdb's table is partial and in-frame only. The sample holds 350,000 to 400,000 clones, roughly nine tenths seen once. This sample comprised peripheral blood, obtained in a trial of Ad26.COV2.S vaccine versus placebo. The receptors derive from a person between 18 and 65 years old who received the Ad26.COV2.S COVID-19 vaccine or a placebo.

The V gene is TRBV25-1, the J gene TRBJ1-4; D call uncertain. The CDR3 totals 15 residues. Germline CDR1 MGHDK, CDR2 SYGVNS. V lost 4 bases, J lost 7 bases, and 16 bases lay in between. CDR3 coding DNA: TGTGCCAGCAGTGGCTATTTGGGGATCGCTGAAAAACTGTTTTTT. It codes for CASSGYLGIAEKLFF. The full variable domain, in which reference TRBV25-1 and TRBJ1-4 provide the parts outside the CDR3, is EADIYQTPRYLVIGTGKKITLECSQTMGHDKMYWYQQDPGMELHLIHYSYGVNSTEKGDLSSESTVSRIRTEHFPLTLESARPSHTSQYLCASSGYLGIAEKLFFGSGTQLSVL.

This clone came up once. V is TRBV2 and J is TRBJ2-1, with D maybe TRBD1 (5 bases). The CDR3 has 12 amino acids. The germline CDR1 and CDR2 sequences are SNHLY and FYNNEI. Between the trimmed V and J ends, which lost 4 bases and 9 bases, there was a span of 10 bases. The CDR3 sequence: CASSVQGFEQFF. The DNA of the CDR3 is TGTGCCAGCAGTGTTCAGGGTTTTGAGCAGTTCTTC.

The CDR3 DNA reads TGTGCCAGCAGGAGCGCAGGGGATGGAAACACCATATATTTT. Protein: CASRSAGDGNTIYF. The chain joins TRBV7-9 to TRBJ1-3, with TRBD1 as a possible D gene (6 bases). The germline V gene has CDR1 SEHNR and CDR2 FQNEAQ (reference sequence). CDR3 length: 14 amino acids. V was clipped by 6 bases and J by 3 bases, with 12 bases between them.

This clone has just one count. The rearrangement uses TRBV6-6 and TRBJ1-2, with 7 bases lining up with TRBD1. There are 15 residues in the CDR3. V lost 2 bases to trimming and J lost 4 bases; unmatched junction nucleotides: 7. CDR1 is MNHNY, CDR2 SVGAGI, per germline (reference sequence). This CDR3 is CASSYPGQTRYGYTF. In DNA, the CDR3 is TGTGCCAGCAGTTACCCGGGACAGACCCGCTATGGCTACACCTTC.

Notes on this clone: Additional DNA sequences in this sample encode the identical CDR3. The chain carries TRBV12-5 and TRBJ2-7, with D possibly TRBD2 on 7 matching bases. Trimming cost V 5 bases and J 2 bases, with 13 bases left between them. Germline lookup yields CDR1 LGHNT and CDR2 FRNRAP. The CDR3 contains 14 residues. Written as DNA, the CDR3 is TGTGCTAGTGGTCCGCGCGGGGGCACCTACGAGCAGTACTTC. It translates to CASGPRGGTYEQYF.

A word on this clone: Other DNA sequences in this sample translate to the same CDR3. The chain couples TRBV6-5 to TRBJ2-7; possibly TRBD2 for D (5 bases). The length of the CDR3 is 13 residues. The V end lost 5 bases, the J end lost 4 bases, and 12 bases lay between the germline ends. CDR1 MNHEY and CDR2 SVGAGI come from the germline V gene. This chain's CDR3 is CASSLDRGYEQYF. The CDR3 nucleotides are TGTGCCAGCAGTCTCGACCGAGGGTACGAGCAGTACTTC.

V is TRBV18 and J is TRBJ1-2; D unclear. The CDR3 sequence is 19 residues long. V was pared by 3 bases and J by 4 bases, with 27 bases between. The germline V gene has CDR1 KGHSH and CDR2 LQKENI. CDR3 DNA sequence: TGTGCCAGCTCACCCACGGGAAGGGTGGCAGGAGCCCCTGCCTATGGCTACACCTTC. This encodes CASSPTGRVAGAPAYGYTF.

This clone occurred a few times. The CDR3 here is CASSQAETGTYEQYF. The DNA of the CDR3 is TGTGCCAGCAGCCAAGCAGAGACAGGTACCTACGAGCAGTACTTC. The V and J genes are TRBV4-2 and TRBJ2-7; maybe TRBD1 (6 bases). The V gene's germline CDR1 is LGHNA and CDR2 YNFKEQ. Deletions cut 1 base from V and 2 bases from J, with 12 bases between. CDR3 size: 15 residues.

This chain connects TRBV6-5 to TRBJ2-7; perhaps D is TRBD1 or TRBD2 (5 bases each). The CDR3 consists of 14 residues. CDR1 MNHEY and CDR2 SVGAGI come from the germline V gene. Trimming pared 6 bases from V and 4 bases from J, leaving 16 bases between. The CDR3 DNA reads TGTGCCAGCAGCCAGGGAGCGGTTACGTACGAGCAGTACTTC. This encodes CASSQGAVTYEQYF.

This sequence joins TRBV12-3 or TRBV12-4 and TRBJ2-6; no firm D call. V was cut by 3 bases and J by 1 base, with 1 base left in between. The CDR3 extends over 13 amino acids. The CDR3 nucleotides are TGTGCCAGCAGTTTGTCTGGGGCCAACGTCCTGACTTTC. Amino acids: CASSLSGANVLTF.

The chain couples TRBV3-1 (or the pseudogene TRBV3-2) to TRBJ1-2, with 9 bases aligning to TRBD1. The CDR3 is 14 amino acids. J lost 6 bases, V lost 5 bases, and 7 bases had no gene match. Germline CDR1 reads LGHDT; CDR2 reads YNNKEL (reference sequence). In nucleotides, the CDR3 is TGTGCCAGCAGCTATCCCGGGACAGGGCATGGCTACACCTTC. This gives the protein CASSYPGTGHGYTF.

This clone was seen more than once but under ten times. The V and J genes are TRBV2 and TRBJ1-1; 7 positions agree with TRBD1. CDR1 is SNHLY and CDR2 is FYNNEI in the germline V gene. V was pared by 2 bases and J by 4 bases, with 4 bases of the junction left unmatched. CDR3 length equals 14 residues. CDR3 DNA sequence: TGTGCCAGCAGTGAACAGGGGGAGATCACTGAAGCTTTCTTT. Its translation: CASSEQGEITEAFF.

This chain links TRBV19 with TRBJ1-6; no clear D. Germline CDR1 LNHDA, CDR2 SQIVND (reference sequence). Trimming left V 1 base short and J 6 bases short, with 10 bases between. This CDR3 has 15 amino acids. CDR3 DNA sequence: TGTGCCAGTAGTATAGCCTACCTTCCTAATTCACCCCTCCACTTT. The encoded protein is CASSIAYLPNSPLHF.

This chain joins TRBV13 and TRBJ1-1, with a weak D call TRBD1 (5 bases). Trimming pared 5 bases from V and 2 bases from J, leaving 9 bases between. This CDR3 is built from 13 residues. CDR1 and CDR2 (germline): PRHDT, FYEKMQ (reference sequence). In DNA form, the CDR3 reads TGTGCCAGCAGCACCGGGGGAAACACTGAAGCTTTCTTT. Translation gives CASSTGGNTEAFF. Full variable domain (missing parts from reference TRBV13 and TRBJ1-1): AAGVIQSPRHLIKEKRETATLKCYPIPRHDTVYWYQQGPGQDPQFLISFYEKMQSDKGSIPDRFSAQQFSDYHSELNMSSLELGDSALYFCASSTGGNTEAFFGQGTRLTVV.

The genes are TRBV19 and TRBJ1-4; 8 bases line up with TRBD1. J was trimmed by 5 bases and V by 3 bases; bases with no gene match: 2. From germline, CDR1 is LNHDA and CDR2 SQIVND (reference sequence). This CDR3 has 14 amino acids. The CDR3 nucleotides are TGTGCCAGTAGTATGGGACAGGTCAATGAAAAACTGTTTTTT. It is translated as CASSMGQVNEKLFF.

V and J are TRBV7-4 and TRBJ2-3; D not resolved. Trimming pared 5 bases from V and 4 bases from J, leaving 7 bases between. CDR3 length equals 12 residues. Germline V gene lookup returns CDR1 SGHVT and CDR2 SQSDAQ. The CDR3 nucleotides are TGTGCCAGCAGCCCACCCCCAGATACGCAGTATTTT. This sequence encodes CASSPPPDTQYF.

The table lists this clone with a count of one. The chain carries TRBV7-9 and TRBJ1-4; tentative D call: TRBD1 (5 bases). The germline V gene encodes CDR1 SEHNR and CDR2 FQNEAQ (reference sequence). This CDR3 has 15 residues. Trimming shortened V by 4 bases and J by 5 bases, and 14 bases separated the two germline ends. CDR3 nucleotides: TGTGCCAGCAGCTATCCGGGACCCAGGAATGAAAAACTGTTTTTT. Its protein product is CASSYPGPRNEKLFF.

This chain links TRBV11-2 with TRBJ1-2; D is perhaps TRBD1 (6 bases). Trimming shortened V by 2 bases and J by 6 bases, and 19 bases separated the two germline ends. In germline, CDR1 is SGHAT, CDR2 FQNNGV. The CDR3 is 16 residues long. Written as DNA, the CDR3 is TGTGCCAGCAGCTTATTTAAAGGGAAGAAGGGGGATGGCTACACCTTC. It yields the protein CASSLFKGKKGDGYTF.

This chain links TRBV12-3 or TRBV12-4 with TRBJ2-5; no clear D gene. With 6 bases removed from V and 5 bases from J, the gap between germline ends came to 13 bases. The CDR3 runs to 13 residues. The CDR3 coding sequence is TGTGCCAGCAGCCCCGAGAACGGGGAGACCCAGTACTTC. Protein sequence: CASSPENGETQYF.

This chain joins TRBV4-1 and TRBJ2-3; 10 nucleotides align to TRBD1. The V gene end was trimmed by 4 bases and the J gene end by 1 base; junction bases not matched to a gene: 2. The CDR3 loop spans 15 amino acids. Germline CDR1 reads MGHRA; CDR2 reads YSYEKL. The CDR3 loop is CASSPGQGGTDTQYF. The CDR3 DNA reads as TGCGCCAGCAGCCCCGGACAGGGGGGCACAGATACGCAGTATTTT.